Below, 5 T cell receptor beta chains from the same sample are listed, as sequenced in a study of blood T cell repertoires in COVID-19. Clones were sequenced by immunoSEQ multiplex PCR, and TCRdb holds only the in-frame ones, with some missing. The sample yields about 200,000 clones, roughly nine tenths seen once. The sample consisted of peripheral blood. These receptors all come from a woman in her 70s with acute or convalescent COVID-19.

The chain recombines TRBV6-5 with TRBJ1-6; 7 nucleotides match TRBD1. CDR1 MNHEY and CDR2 SVGAGI come from the germline V gene. The length of the CDR3 is 12 residues. V gave up 5 bases and J gave up 18 bases; unmatched junction bases: 10. CDR3 coding DNA: TGTGCCAGCAGTCTAGGGGGCGGATCGGACCACTTT. As protein: CASSLGGGSDHF.

The V and J genes are TRBV2 and TRBJ1-1; D not resolved. Germline V gene data show CDR1 as SNHLY and CDR2 as FYNNEI. The CDR3 is 15 amino acids. V lost 2 bases to trimming and J lost 0 bases, with 10 bases between them. CDR3 coding DNA: TGTGCCAGCAGTGAAACGGCGGGGATGAACACTGAAGCTTTCTTT. It codes for CASSETAGMNTEAFF.

This clone has just one count. The CDR3 DNA is TGTGCCAGCAGCTGGGGACTTGCGCTACGCAATGAGCAGTTCTTC. Its protein is CASSWGLALRNEQFF. This rearrangement joins TRBV7-2 to TRBJ2-1, with D maybe TRBD2 (6 bases). Per the germline V gene, CDR1 is SGHTA and CDR2 is FQGNSA. The CDR3 is made up of 15 amino acids. Trimming shortened V by 4 bases and J by 6 bases, and 16 bases separated the two germline ends.

The chain joins TRBV7-9 to TRBJ2-7; D may be TRBD1 (6 bases). This CDR3 contains 12 residues. V was clipped by 3 bases and J by 5 bases, with 8 bases between them. Germline V gives CDR1 SEHNR, CDR2 FQNEAQ (reference sequence). The CDR3 DNA reads as TGTGCCAGCAGCTTCGGACAGAACGAGCAGTACTTC. Amino acid sequence: CASSFGQNEQYF.

This chain connects TRBV4-3 to TRBJ2-3; possible D gene TRBD2, 7 bases. V lost 0 bases and J lost 1, with 29 bases in between. The CDR3 length is 22 residues. Germline V gene lookup returns CDR1 LGHNA and CDR2 YSLEER. The CDR3 DNA follows: TGCGCCAGCAGCCAAGATCCCGTTGGGGGGGGGCCGGGGTTGGGGCGCACAGATACGCAGTATTTT. The encoded protein is CASSQDPVGGGPGLGRTDTQYF.